Shown below are 5 T cell receptor beta chains from a single sample sequenced in a study of blood T cell repertoires in COVID-19. Using immunoSEQ multiplex PCR, the repertoire was profiled, and TCRdb retains in-frame clones only, with some absent. The sample includes 5,700 or so clones, approximately 90% of them seen just once. Sequenced material: peripheral blood. Receptors were obtained from a human donor in a cohort sampled during active COVID-19.

The J gene is TRBJ2-7, the V gene TRBV28; D is perhaps TRBD1 (5 bases). This CDR3 is built from 13 residues. Per the germline V gene, CDR1 is MDHEN and CDR2 is SYDVKM. V was clipped by 10 bases and J by 3 bases, with 16 bases between them. For the CDR3, the DNA is TGTGCCACAGCAAAGGGGCAGGGCTACGAGCAGTACTTC. Translating it yields CATAKGQGYEQYF.

V is TRBV25-1 and J is TRBJ2-5, with 9 bases lining up with TRBD2. Germline V gene data show CDR1 as MGHDK and CDR2 as SYGVNS. The CDR3 spans 15 residues. The V and J ends lost 7 bases and 5 bases, in that order; junction bases with no gene match: 11. CDR3 coding DNA: TGTGCCAGCACCCGAGCGGCTAGCGGGATTGAGACCCAGTACTTC. Amino acids: CASTRAASGIETQYF.

The rearrangement links TRBV3-1 (or the pseudogene TRBV3-2) to TRBJ2-7; tentative D call: TRBD1 (5 bases). The V gene's germline CDR1 is LGHDT and CDR2 YNNKEL (reference sequence). CDR3 length: 14 residues. V shed 1 base and J shed 2 bases, with 9 bases lying between them. CDR3: CASSQGHRTYEQYF. The CDR3 nucleotides read TGTGCCAGCAGCCAAGGACACAGGACCTACGAGCAGTACTTC.

The V and J genes are TRBV9 and TRBJ1-2; TRBD1 might be the D (6 bases). The V and J ends lost 4 bases and 2 bases respectively, with 12 bases between them. This CDR3 contains 14 residues. Germline CDR1 reads SGDLS; CDR2 reads YYNGEE. CDR3 in amino acids: CASSPRTVNYGYTF. The CDR3 DNA reads as TGTGCCAGCAGCCCACGGACAGTAAACTATGGCTACACCTTC.

The chain is built from TRBV5-1 and TRBJ1-5, with a tentative D call TRBD1 (6 bases). Germline V gives CDR1 SGHRS, CDR2 YFSETQ. V dropped 5 bases and J dropped 0 bases, with 15 bases sitting between them. The CDR3 is 16 amino acids. The CDR3, as DNA: TGCGCCAGCAGGATAAGCGGACAGACTAGCAATCAGCCCCAGCATTTT. Translation: CASRISGQTSNQPQHF. Drawing the rest from reference TRBV5-1 and TRBJ1-5, the complete variable domain is KAGVTQTPRYLIKTRGQQVTLSCSPISGHRSVSWYQQTPGQGLQFLFEYFSETQRNKGNFPGRFSGRQFSNSRSEMNVSTLELGDSALYLCASRISGQTSNQPQHFGDGTRLSIL.